One and the same sample provided the 30 T cell receptor beta chains below, sequenced in a study of CD8 T cells in ankylosing spondylitis. TCRdb ran MiXCR on the 5' RACE reads and lists one entry per CDR3 protein. Of 200,000 to 250,000 distinct CDR3 sequences listed, 20% to 30% are singletons. Sequenced material: blood, either unsorted or a sorted T cell fraction (not recorded which). The receptors stem from a male donor with ankylosing spondylitis or in good health (not recorded which).

J is TRBJ1-2 and V is TRBV20-1, with D possibly matching TRBD1 (5 bases). Trimming removed 4 bases at V and 4 bases at J, with 19 bases between. Germline CDR1 reads DFQATT; CDR2 reads SNEGSKA (reference sequence). This CDR3 spans 15 amino acids. CDR3 DNA: TGCAGTGCTAACCGGGACCTCCTCGATAGCTATGGCTACACCTTC. This codes for CSANRDLLDSYGYTF.

V gene TRBV6-1 combines with J gene TRBJ1-1, with D possibly being TRBD1 (6 bases). V was pared by 7 bases and J by 11 bases, with 11 bases between. Per the germline V gene, CDR1 is MNHNS and CDR2 is SASEGT. CDR3 size: 10 residues. The CDR3 nucleotides read TGTGCCAGCATTGGGACATTGGCTTTCTTT. Translated, it gives CASIGTLAFF.

This clonotype was picked up many times. The chain combines TRBV20-1 with TRBJ1-1; no clear D. V lost 3 bases, J lost 1 base, and 15 bases lay in between. The CDR3 extends over 15 amino acids. Germline CDR1 DFQATT, CDR2 SNEGSKA (reference sequence). The CDR3: CSASTWAGKNTEAFF. CDR3 bases: TGCAGTGCTAGCACATGGGCAGGAAAGAACACTGAAGCTTTCTTT.

This clonotype is a singleton in its sample. V is TRBV10-3 and J is TRBJ2-2; 8 bases agree with TRBD2. The CDR3 is made up of 16 amino acids. Germline CDR1 reads ENHRY; CDR2 reads SYGVKD. V lost 6 bases to trimming and J lost 5 bases; unmatched junction nucleotides: 11. Here the CDR3 DNA reads TGTGCCATCAGAGACCGGGAGGGAGGACGGACCGGGGAGCTGTTTTTT. It codes for CAIRDREGGRTGELFF.

The rearrangement uses TRBV6-2 or TRBV6-3 and TRBJ2-5; D gene unclear. CDR1 and CDR2 (germline): MNHEY, SVGEGT. Trimming stripped 6 bases from V and 4 bases from J, with 6 bases between. This CDR3 has 11 residues. CDR3 sequence reads: CASSHPETQYF. The CDR3 bases are TGTGCCAGCAGCCACCCAGAGACCCAGTACTTC.

The genes are TRBV19 and TRBJ2-2; 9 bases fit TRBD1. Germline trimming cut 4 bases from V and 4 bases from J; bases unmatched to any gene: 7. The CDR3 has 16 amino acids. Germline CDR1 reads LNHDA; CDR2 reads SQIVND (reference sequence). The CDR3 loop reads CASSTQGAMGTGELFF. The DNA for the CDR3 is TGTGCCAGTAGTACACAGGGGGCTATGGGCACCGGGGAGCTGTTTTTT.

The chain links TRBV20-1 to TRBJ1-4, with 8 bases that match TRBD1. The CDR3 covers 13 residues. The V and J ends lost 5 bases and 7 bases, in that order; junction bases with no gene match: 6. CDR1 and CDR2 from the germline V gene are DFQATT and SNEGSKA (reference sequence). The CDR3 DNA is TGCAGTGCTTTGACAGGGGAGGGTGAAAAACTGTTTTTT. This sequence encodes CSALTGEGEKLFF.

The chain combines TRBV19 with TRBJ2-1, with TRBD2 identical over 7 bases. The germline gives CDR1 LNHDA, CDR2 SQIVND (reference sequence). The CDR3 loop spans 16 amino acids. V shed 1 base, J shed 6 bases, and the junction held 9 bases outside the gene matches. The CDR3 bases are TGTGCCAGTAGTATAGGTACTAGCGCGAGGCCCAATGAGCAGTTCTTC. It is translated as CASSIGTSARPNEQFF.

This sequence joins TRBV5-1 and TRBJ2-7; a weak D match, TRBD1 (6 bases). Between the trimmed V and J ends, which lost 2 bases and 5 bases, there was a span of 11 bases. Germline assignment: CDR1 SGHRS and CDR2 YFSETQ. This CDR3 has 13 amino acids. The CDR3 is CASSLGPGDEQYF. The CDR3 DNA follows: TGCGCCAGCAGCTTAGGGCCAGGGGACGAGCAGTACTTC. Based on the CDR3 plus reference TRBV5-1 and TRBJ2-7, the full variable domain is KAGVTQTPRYLIKTRGQQVTLSCSPISGHRSVSWYQQTPGQGLQFLFEYFSETQRNKGNFPGRFSGRQFSNSRSEMNVSTLELGDSALYLCASSLGPGDEQYFGPGTRLTVT.

This clonotype was seen many times. The CDR3 region has the DNA TGCGCCAGCAGCCAACGGACTAGCGGGAGATTAGATACGCAGTATTTT. It translates to CASSQRTSGRLDTQYF. This chain joins TRBV5-1 and TRBJ2-3, with 13 bases fitting TRBD2. CDR3 size: 16 residues. Per the germline V gene, CDR1 is SGHRS and CDR2 is YFSETQ. V was clipped by 4 bases and J by 5 bases; unmatched bases: 7.

This sequence joins TRBV20-1 and TRBJ2-1; possible D gene TRBD2, 6 bases. V was pared by 0 bases and J by 9 bases, with 6 bases between. This CDR3 spans 11 amino acids. Looked up from germline, CDR1 is DFQATT and CDR2 is SNEGSKA (reference sequence). For the CDR3, the DNA is TGCAGTGCTAGAGACGGGGGTGAGCAGTTCTTC. Amino acids: CSARDGGEQFF.

In DNA, the CDR3 is TGTGCCAGTAGTCCCCGCGGAACACGGGAGACCCAGTACTTC. Protein: CASSPRGTRETQYF. The chain carries TRBV19 and TRBJ2-5; no firm D call. The germline V gene encodes CDR1 LNHDA and CDR2 SQIVND (reference sequence). This CDR3 has 14 amino acids. With 5 bases removed from V and 5 bases from J, the gap between germline ends came to 15 bases.

Comments on this clonotype: A much bigger clone sits one base away, suggesting this may be a read error. The gene calls are TRBV5-4 and TRBJ2-5, with TRBD2 matching 10 bases. This CDR3 comprises 14 residues. The trim removed 4 bases at V and 2 bases at J, leaving 2 bases unmatched. In germline, CDR1 is SGHNT, CDR2 YYREEE (reference sequence). The CDR3 reads CASSPAGGQETQYF. The CDR3 DNA follows: TGTGCCAGCAGCCCAGCGGGAGGGCAAGAGACCCAGTACTTC.

The chain's CDR3 is CAISSAGGDKSGTGTDTQYF. As DNA, the CDR3 is TGTGCCATCAGTTCAGCAGGGGGGGATAAGAGCGGGACAGGCACAGATACGCAGTATTTT. The chain combines TRBV10-3 with TRBJ2-3, with D perhaps assigned TRBD1 or TRBD2 (7 bases each). Germline V gene lookup returns CDR1 ENHRY and CDR2 SYGVKD. Trimming shortened V by 5 bases and J by 1 base, and 28 bases separated the two germline ends. This CDR3 is built from 20 residues.

This clonotype was observed a handful of times. V usage is TRBV6-6 and J usage is TRBJ1-4; D gene unclear. Per the germline V gene, CDR1 is MNHNY and CDR2 is SVGAGI (reference sequence). This CDR3 is built from 13 residues. The V end was cut by 6 bases, the J end by 3 bases, with 8 bases between. CDR3 sequence reads: CASSGKANEKLFF. The DNA for the CDR3 is TGTGCCAGCAGCGGGAAAGCTAATGAAAAACTGTTTTTT.

This clonotype was detected many times. The gene calls are TRBV10-1 and TRBJ2-7; 9 bases fit TRBD1. Germline-derived CDR1 and CDR2 are WNHNN and SYGVQD (reference sequence). J lost 3 bases, V lost 3 bases, and 6 bases had no gene match. This CDR3 is built from 15 residues. The CDR3 region is CASSDRDRAIYEQYF. The CDR3 bases are TGCGCCAGCAGTGACCGGGACAGGGCCATCTACGAGCAGTACTTC.

This clonotype has ten or more counts. The V call is TRBV10-3, the J call TRBJ1-5; D unclear. The germline V and J ends were trimmed by 4 bases and 5 bases, with 9 bases remaining between them. Germline V gene lookup returns CDR1 ENHRY and CDR2 SYGVKD. CDR3 length: 13 residues. The CDR3 DNA reads as TGTGCCATCAGTGGGGCGAGGGATCAGCCCCAGCATTTT. Translated, it gives CAISGARDQPQHF.

The CDR3 nucleotides are TGTGCCAGCAGTTACGGTCAGGGGACCACAGATACGCAGTATTTT. This translates into CASSYGQGTTDTQYF. The J gene is TRBJ2-3, the V gene TRBV6-5; D is perhaps TRBD1 (6 bases). V lost 2 bases and J lost 2, with 11 bases in between. CDR1 is MNHEY and CDR2 is SVGAGI in the germline V gene. The CDR3 runs to 15 residues.

This chain uses TRBV6-1 with TRBJ1-1; D ambiguous. The V end lost 10 bases, the J end lost 0 bases, and 12 bases lay between the germline ends. CDR1 and CDR2 (germline): MNHNS, SASEGT. The CDR3 has 13 residues. CDR3: CATGNAMNTEAFF. CDR3 nucleotides: TGTGCCACCGGAAACGCCATGAACACTGAAGCTTTCTTT.

The chain links TRBV6-1 to TRBJ2-7; TRBD2 agrees at 9 bases. Trimming took 7 bases from V and 6 from J; bases not matched to a gene: 13. The CDR3 has 15 residues. CDR1 and CDR2 from the germline V gene are MNHNS and SASEGT. CDR3 bases: TGTGCCAGCACCCGGGGGGTAGCGGGAGTAAGCGAGCAGTACTTC. Translated: CASTRGVAGVSEQYF.

This chain joins TRBV5-1 and TRBJ1-5; D gene unclear. The V and J ends lost 0 bases and 2 bases respectively, with 6 bases between them. CDR1 is SGHRS and CDR2 is YFSETQ in the germline V gene. The CDR3 has 14 amino acids. CDR3 sequence: CASSLDSGNQPQHF. The CDR3 bases are TGCGCCAGCAGCTTGGACAGTGGCAATCAGCCCCAGCATTTT.

This clonotype was seen a handful of times. The chain recombines TRBV20-1 with TRBJ2-7; 9 nucleotides agree with TRBD2. The CDR3 runs to 16 residues. Germline V gene data show CDR1 as DFQATT and CDR2 as SNEGSKA (reference sequence). Losses at the gene ends were 3 bases for V and 1 base for J; bases not matched to a gene: 10. CDR3 bases: TGCAGTGCTAGTCCGGTAGCGGGGGATGATTCCTACGAGCAGTACTTC. It yields the protein CSASPVAGDDSYEQYF.

V usage is TRBV20-1 and J usage is TRBJ2-3, with 10 bases that match TRBD1. Germline V gene sequence: CDR1 DFQATT, CDR2 SNEGSKA (reference sequence). The CDR3 has 14 amino acids. The V gene end was trimmed by 3 bases and the J gene end by 6 bases; junction bases not matched to a gene: 6. The CDR3 coding sequence is TGCAGTGCTAGCCCGACAGGGGGCGGGGATACGCAGTATTTT. As protein: CSASPTGGGDTQYF.

The rearrangement uses TRBV6-1 and TRBJ2-7; 10 positions match TRBD1. V was clipped by 2 bases and J by 1 base; unmatched bases: 2. CDR1 is MNHNS and CDR2 is SASEGT in the germline V gene. This CDR3 contains 15 residues. CDR3 loop: CASSEPGQGSYEQYF. Here the CDR3 DNA reads TGTGCCAGCAGTGAACCGGGACAGGGGTCCTACGAGCAGTACTTC.

This clonotype was recorded at least ten times. J is TRBJ2-7 and V is TRBV12-3 or TRBV12-4; D remains unclear. The CDR3 covers 11 residues. V was pared by 6 bases and J by 7 bases, with 10 bases between. DNA for the CDR3: TGTGCCAGCAGCCCTGCCTTTGAGCAGTACTTC. Translating it yields CASSPAFEQYF.

V gene TRBV20-1 combines with J gene TRBJ1-1, with TRBD1 as a possible D gene (5 bases). The CDR3 has 15 residues. The V end was cut by 6 bases, the J end by 3 bases, with 20 bases between. The germline V gene has CDR1 DFQATT and CDR2 SNEGSKA (reference sequence). CDR3 sequence: CSASSWGPADTEAFF. DNA of the CDR3: TGCAGTGCATCATCCTGGGGACCGGCCGACACTGAAGCTTTCTTT.

The rearrangement links TRBV29-1 to TRBJ1-1; the D gene is possibly TRBD1 (5 bases). Trimming removed 7 bases from V and 8 bases from J, with 17 bases in between. CDR3 size: 12 residues. From germline, CDR1 is SQVTM and CDR2 ANQGSEA. The DNA for the CDR3 is TGCAGCGCCGTGCAGGGTTCATCGGAAGCTTTCTTT. Protein sequence: CSAVQGSSEAFF.

This clonotype has a handful of counts. This rearrangement joins TRBV15 to TRBJ1-3, with D possibly TRBD1 on 5 matching bases. Germline loops: CDR1 LNHNV, CDR2 YYDKDF (reference sequence). The CDR3 sequence is 15 residues long. Trimming removed 0 bases at V and 2 bases at J, with 8 bases between. The CDR3 DNA reads TGTGCCACCAGCAGAGATCCAGGGACTGGAAACACCATATATTTT. Amino acid sequence: CATSRDPGTGNTIYF.

The chain links TRBV24-1 to TRBJ2-3; D gene ambiguous. This CDR3 is 15 amino acids long. Germline CDR1 KGHDR, CDR2 SFDVKD. V was pared by 4 bases and J by 2 bases, with 12 bases between. The CDR3 nucleotides are TGTGCCACCAGTGAACGTGGCGGAGCCACAGATACGCAGTATTTT. Its protein product is CATSERGGATDTQYF.

V gene TRBV27 combines with J gene TRBJ2-7; D may be TRBD1 (6 bases). Germline V lookup: CDR1 MNHEY, CDR2 SMNVEV (reference sequence). CDR3 length: 15 amino acids. Between the trimmed V and J ends, which lost 6 bases and 6 bases, there was a span of 21 bases. Here the CDR3 reads CASSPSRSGVGEQYF. The CDR3 DNA is TGTGCCAGCAGCCCCTCCCGATCAGGGGTTGGCGAGCAGTACTTC.